This paragraph reports one T cell receptor beta chain. The data derive from a study of blood T cell repertoires in COVID-19. Turning to the study itself: The analysed material was cDNA or gDNA that came from T cells, B-cell-depleted T cells, or PBMCs.

TCRdb's copy holds only in-frame clones and misses some; the assay was immunoSEQ multiplex PCR. Of about 270,000 clones in the sample, roughly 90% were seen once. In germline, CDR1 is SGHRS, CDR2 YFSETQ. The CDR3 loop spans 16 amino acids. The V gene lost 2 bases and the J gene lost 0 bases, with 9 bases spanning the gap. The sequence was obtained from a man aged 60 to 69 who had recovered from COVID-19. Sequenced sample: peripheral blood. The rearrangement uses TRBV5-1 and TRBJ2-6, with a tentative D call TRBD1 (5 bases). Here the CDR3 DNA reads TGCGCCAGCAGCTTTCCCCAGGGCTCTGGGGCCAACGTCCTGACTTTC. Translation: CASSFPQGSGANVLTF.